These 10 T cell receptor beta chains were all obtained from the same sample, sequenced in a study of T cells in Graves' hyperthyroidism and ophthalmopathy. RNA transcripts were the template for amplifying TCR beta CDR3 regions. The TCR CDR3 first-round RT-PCR relied on the HTBI primer set. TCRdb reprocessed the multiplex PCR reads with MiXCR, giving one entry per CDR3 protein. The sample lists about 690,000 distinct CDR3 sequences, 17% occurring once. The sample consisted of blood. The receptors were gathered from a man in his fifties or sixties with Graves' hyperthyroidism.

This clonotype was found a few times. J is TRBJ2-2 and V is TRBV5-6; D uncertain. V was trimmed by 4 bases and J by 6 bases, leaving 13 bases between them. There are 14 residues in the CDR3. Germline V CDR1 and CDR2: SGHDT, YYEEEE. This CDR3 reads CASSPVSSPGELFF. In DNA form, the CDR3 reads TGTGCCAGCAGCCCTGTATCTTCTCCCGGGGAGCTGTTTTTT. Variable domain in full (rest from reference TRBV5-6 and TRBJ2-2): DAGVTQSPTHLIKTRGQQVTLRCSPKSGHDTVSWYQQALGQGPQFIFQYYEEEERQRGNFPDRFSGHQFPNYSSELNVNALLLGDSALYLCASSPVSSPGELFFGEGSRLTVL.

This clonotype was detected many times. The chain combines TRBV6-1 with TRBJ2-1; 10 bases map to TRBD1. Germline V CDR1 and CDR2: MNHNS, SASEGT. This CDR3 region has 14 residues. V shed 6 bases, J shed 6 bases, and the junction held 5 bases outside the gene matches. The CDR3 region is CASRTGGGSNEQFF. The CDR3 DNA reads TGTGCCAGCAGGACAGGGGGCGGTAGCAATGAGCAGTTCTTC.

This clonotype was counted at least ten times. The chain recombines TRBV27 with TRBJ1-4; tentatively, D is TRBD1 (6 bases). Germline assignment: CDR1 MNHEY and CDR2 SMNVEV (reference sequence). The V end lost 7 bases, the J end lost 3 bases, and 12 bases lay between the germline ends. The CDR3 length is 14 residues. For the CDR3, the DNA is TGTGCCAGCACGACTGAGGGGGCTAATGAAAAACTGTTTTTT. It specifies CASTTEGANEKLFF.

CDR3 sequence (DNA): TGTGCCAGCAGTGATGATCGGGCCCACGAGCAGTACTTC. It codes for CASSDDRAHEQYF. The V gene is TRBV2, the J gene TRBJ2-7; no definite D call. Trimming took off 3 bases at V and 5 bases at J, with 11 bases between the two ends. This CDR3 comprises 13 residues. Germline CDR1 and CDR2: SNHLY and FYNNEI.

This clonotype was seen ten or more times. This chain uses TRBV20-1 with TRBJ2-3; 10 nucleotides align to TRBD2. Germline lookup yields CDR1 DFQATT and CDR2 SNEGSKA (reference sequence). The CDR3 runs to 19 residues. V gave up 2 bases and J gave up 3 bases; unmatched junction bases: 17. The CDR3 bases are TGCAGTGCTAGACCTAGGTCCCTAGCGGGAGTTTTGCGGACAGATACGCAGTATTTT. This gives the protein CSARPRSLAGVLRTDTQYF.

This clonotype was picked up a small number of times. This sequence joins TRBV7-9 and TRBJ2-3; D might be TRBD2 (5 bases). V dropped 3 bases and J dropped 0 bases, with 7 bases sitting between them. This CDR3 is 14 amino acids long. The germline CDR1 and CDR2 sequences are SEHNR and FQNEAQ (reference sequence). The CDR3 sequence is CASSLDLSTDTQYF. Written as DNA, the CDR3 is TGTGCCAGCAGCTTGGACTTAAGCACAGATACGCAGTATTTT.

The chain joins TRBV3-2 to TRBJ1-2. TRBV3-2 is labeled a pseudogene. CDR3 length: 13 residues. The CDR3 region is CASSQEDYYGYTF. In nucleotides, the CDR3 is TGTGCCAGCAGCCAAGAGGATTACTATGGCTACACCTTC.

This rearrangement joins TRBV9 to TRBJ2-1, with D perhaps given as TRBD1 or TRBD2 (5 bases each). Per germline, CDR1 SGDLS and CDR2 YYNGEE. This CDR3 has 13 amino acids. V gave up 0 bases and J gave up 8 bases, with 9 bases separating them. CDR3 DNA sequence: TGTGCCAGCAGCGTAGGGGGGAGCGATGAGCAGTTCTTC. Its translation: CASSVGGSDEQFF. The full variable domain, rest sourced from reference TRBV9 and TRBJ2-1, is DSGVTQTPKHLITATGQRVTLRCSPRSGDLSVYWYQQSLDQGLQFLIQYYNGEERAKGNILERFSAQQFPDLHSELNLSSLELGDSALYFCASSVGGSDEQFFGPGTRLTVL.

V gene TRBV6-2 or TRBV6-3 combines with J gene TRBJ1-2, with D perhaps TRBD1 (6 bases). Trimming removed 4 bases at V and 12 bases at J, with 15 bases between. CDR1 and CDR2 (germline): MNHEY, SVGEGT. The CDR3 runs 12 residues. The CDR3 spells CASSSQGNLDTF. CDR3 DNA: TGTGCCAGCAGTTCCCAGGGGAACTTGGACACCTTC.

This clonotype came up once. This rearrangement joins TRBV28 to TRBJ2-3; 12 positions match TRBD2. Germline CDR1 is MDHEN and CDR2 is SYDVKM. Trimming at V came to 6 bases and at J to 8 bases, leaving 9 bases not matched to a gene. This CDR3 comprises 15 residues. CDR3 sequence reads: CASSTRLAGELTQYF. Written as DNA, the CDR3 is TGTGCCAGCAGCACTCGACTAGCGGGAGAGCTTACGCAGTATTTT.